Many counts were recorded for the clone carrying this TCR beta chain. Its antigen is currently unknown. From the RT-PCR reads, TCRdb called clonotypes with MiXCR, one entry per CDR3 protein. In the table there are hundreds of thousands of distinct CDR3 sequences, around 15% of which are singletons. This sample is drawn from a study of response to subunit inactivated influenza vaccine. Notes on the study in general: Only a handful of new T cells, the authors suggested, are recruited with each seasonal influenza vaccination.

Losses at the gene ends were 5 bases for V and 4 bases for J; bases not matched to a gene: 5. Germline values: CDR1 MNHEY, CDR2 SMNVEV (reference sequence). The CDR3 contains 14 residues. The clonotype originates from a man aged 45-60 years who received an inactivated influenza vaccine. The sample was PBMCs from blood, taken about 14 days before vaccination. This chain uses TRBV27 with TRBJ2-7; TRBD1 matches 10 bases. The CDR3 DNA reads as TGTGCCAGCAGTCCGAGACAGGGGGCTTACGAGCAGTACTTC. Protein: CASSPRQGAYEQYF.